The rows below give T cell receptor beta chains drawn from one sample of a study of patients with pleural tuberculosis. In TCRdb, the reads were re-called with MiXCR into one record per CDR3 protein. Among around 50,000 distinct CDR3 sequences, approximately 7.9% were seen once, and the ten largest hold about a sixth. The receptors were sampled from a human donor with pleural tuberculosis. Both conserved end residues are part of each CDR3. The D gene is left open where the match is weak. Size is stated for part of the rows, as once, few or many counts, or as a class when the clone is expanded.

CDR3nt: TGTGCCAGCAGCCCGGGGACAGGGGGCTCTGAGCAGTTCTTC; CDR3aa: CASSPGTGGSEQFF; v_gene: TRBV11-2; j_gene: TRBJ2-1; d_gene: TRBD1; abundance: few
CDR3nt: TGTGCCACCAGTAGGGGGGAAAATAGCAATCAGCCCCAGCATTTT; CDR3aa: CATSRGENSNQPQHF; v_gene: TRBV24-1; j_gene: TRBJ1-5; d_gene: -; abundance: many
CDR3nt: TGTGCCAGCAGGGGACAGCCGAATTCACCCCTCCACTTT; CDR3aa: CASRGQPNSPLHF; v_gene: TRBV28; j_gene: TRBJ1-6; d_gene: TRBD1; abundance: many
CDR3nt: TGCAGTGCTAGAGATCAGTGGGAAACTAGCGGGAAATCCTACGAGCAGTACTTC; CDR3aa: CSARDQWETSGKSYEQYF; v_gene: TRBV20-1; j_gene: TRBJ2-7; d_gene: TRBD2; abundance: many
CDR3nt: TGTGCCACCAGCGGGGGACAGTCTCAAGAGACCCAGTACTTC; CDR3aa: CATSGGQSQETQYF; v_gene: TRBV15; j_gene: TRBJ2-5; d_gene: TRBD1; abundance: many
CDR3nt: TGCGCCAGCAGCTTGCCGGGACTAGCGACCAATGAGCAGTTCTTC; CDR3aa: CASSLPGLATNEQFF; v_gene: TRBV5-1; j_gene: TRBJ2-1; d_gene: TRBD2; abundance: many
CDR3nt: TGTGCCAGCAGCTTATCCGTCAACACTGAAGCTTTCTTT; CDR3aa: CASSLSVNTEAFF; v_gene: TRBV7-2; j_gene: TRBJ1-1; d_gene: -; abundance: many
CDR3nt: TGTGCCAGCAGCTTAATGAAAGCTAACTATGGCTACACCTTC; CDR3aa: CASSLMKANYGYTF; v_gene: TRBV5-4; j_gene: TRBJ1-2; d_gene: -; abundance: many
CDR3nt: TGTGCCGGTCGGACAGACATGAACACTGAAGCTTTCTTT; CDR3aa: CAGRTDMNTEAFF; v_gene: TRBV2; j_gene: TRBJ1-1; d_gene: -; abundance: many
CDR3nt: TGCAGTGCTAGCGGTAGCGAAACTAGCACAGATACGCAGTATTTT; CDR3aa: CSASGSETSTDTQYF; v_gene: TRBV20-1; j_gene: TRBJ2-3; d_gene: -; abundance: many
CDR3nt: TGCAGCGTTGAATTGTCGTCAACTAGTGAAAAACTGTTTTTT; CDR3aa: CSVELSSTSEKLFF; v_gene: TRBV29-1; j_gene: TRBJ1-4; d_gene: -; abundance: -
CDR3nt: TGTGCCAGCAGTATAGCGGGAGTCCGGGCTAATGAGCAGTTCTTC; CDR3aa: CASSIAGVRANEQFF; v_gene: TRBV28; j_gene: TRBJ2-1; d_gene: TRBD2; abundance: many
CDR3nt: TGTGCCAGCAACGACAGGTGGTCGAGAGATACGCAGTATTTT; CDR3aa: CASNDRWSRDTQYF; v_gene: TRBV2; j_gene: TRBJ2-3; d_gene: -; abundance: many
CDR3nt: TGCAGTGCCGAACTGGGGAATGAGCAGTTCTTC; CDR3aa: CSAELGNEQFF; v_gene: TRBV20-1; j_gene: TRBJ2-1; d_gene: -; abundance: many
CDR3nt: TGTGCCAGCAGCGTAGAAGGGGGACAGCCCCAGCATTTT; CDR3aa: CASSVEGGQPQHF; v_gene: TRBV9; j_gene: TRBJ1-5; d_gene: -; abundance: many
CDR3nt: TGCAGCGCCGACTCTAAAGCTTTCTTT; CDR3aa: CSADSKAFF; v_gene: TRBV29-1; j_gene: TRBJ1-1; d_gene: -; abundance: many
CDR3nt: TGTGCCAGCAGGGACCGGGACGGTCTAGACCGGCCCCAGCATTTT; CDR3aa: CASRDRDGLDRPQHF; v_gene: TRBV6-4; j_gene: TRBJ1-5; d_gene: -; abundance: many
CDR3nt: TGTGCCAGCAGTTCACTTACCGGGACAGGGAACACCGGGGAGCTGTTTTTT; CDR3aa: CASSSLTGTGNTGELFF; v_gene: TRBV12-3/TRBV12-4; j_gene: TRBJ2-2; d_gene: TRBD1; abundance: many
CDR3nt: TGCAGTGCTAGCACTAGCGGGGGAACTTCCAATGAGCAGTTCTTC; CDR3aa: CSASTSGGTSNEQFF; v_gene: TRBV20-1; j_gene: TRBJ2-1; d_gene: TRBD2; abundance: medium-sized
CDR3nt: TGCAGTGCTGACGCAACGAGATCTAACTATGGCTACACCTTC; CDR3aa: CSADATRSNYGYTF; v_gene: TRBV20-1; j_gene: TRBJ1-2; d_gene: -; abundance: many
CDR3nt: TGTGCCAGCAGCCCCCAGACAGGGACGAACACTGAAGCTTTCTTT; CDR3aa: CASSPQTGTNTEAFF; v_gene: TRBV13; j_gene: TRBJ1-1; d_gene: TRBD1; abundance: -
CDR3nt: TGTGCCAGCTGGAGGGGACTAGCCTCGACGCAGTATTTT; CDR3aa: CASWRGLASTQYF; v_gene: TRBV6-1; j_gene: TRBJ2-3; d_gene: TRBD2; abundance: many